This record looks at one TCR beta chain sequence and its context. Its recognized antigen is unknown. There are no base qualities to consult, and no much larger clone falls within one base. TCR CDR3 regions were amplified from genomic DNA by multiplex PCR using the deep immunoSEQ assay. Extracted genomic DNA from each cell subset was distributed evenly across all wells of several immunoSEQ 96-well plates, and each plate was treated as a replicate. For sorted subsets, around 200 ng genomic DNA, equal to tens of thousands of T cell genomes, was loaded into each replicate PCR. Purified libraries were measured with a Qubit 3.0 fluorometer, size-checked on a Bioanalyzer 2100, and measured again with the KAPA Library Quantification kit. Every immunoSEQ 96-well plate was sequenced on a dedicated single-read 150-cycle Illumina NextSeq 550 flow cell. Concerning the study's data processing: The immunoSEQ output contained only junctional sequences without quality scores, so filtering could not match that applied to full-length reads. To assign V/J genes and CDR3, sequences were annotated using PyIR, a Python wrapper for IgBLAST v1.9, with IMGT germline references. Reads were filtered out if the reads had weak V/J assignments (E-value above 1e-6), no CDR3, stop codons, out-of-frame junctions, or ambiguous translated residues. V3J clonotypes were defined by identical inferred V gene, J gene, and CDR3 amino acid sequence. To compute the percentage overlap between repertoires, the number of shared unique clonotypes was divided by the size of the smaller repertoire. Repertoire richness was assessed with RTK rarefaction, the Chao1 estimator, and Recon v2.1 estimates of unobserved clonotypes. Generation probabilities for all TCRbeta clonotypes obtained by the gDNA method from a handful of donors were computed using OLGA. The table comes from immuneACCESS by way of TCRdb, which keeps in-frame sequences with V and J called. Part of the clones is missing from these tables; in studies checked, under half for an unresolved V gene and the rest for unknown reasons. V, J and clone size are those of that table, while D and trimming were read from the DNA. For this sample the table gives approximately 530,000 clones, of which more than 95% were detected only once. The ten largest clones capture around 0.066% of the sample.

Donors were healthy HIV-negative adults with no recently reported acute infections or vaccinations. Only Caucasian adults living in Nashville, Tennessee, USA were represented among the donors. CD4+ T cells were enriched by magnetic negative selection; naive cells were then positively selected on CD45RA, and the negative fraction formed the memory subset. Blood was obtained by leukapheresis, after which PBMCs were separated by Ficoll-Histopaque density gradient centrifugation and cryopreserved in liquid nitrogen vapor phase. Purity and quantity of every magnetically sorted T cell population were checked by analytical flow cytometry. From each sorted fraction, genomic DNA was isolated and quantified by UV absorbance on a Nanodrop 2000c. The sample comes from a study of shared clonotypes between healthy human individuals (dated by TCRdb to 2020 to 2022). Describing the broader study: The cohort comprised a couple of women and a few men aged 18 to 49 years. Libraries were prepared and TCR repertoires were sequenced by different laboratories using diverse techniques, in order to increase sequencing depth and limit assay-specific biases. Blood TCR repertoires of five healthy adults were deeply sequenced to estimate repertoire size and the extent of clonotype sharing between individuals. For each donor, three plates each were used for CD4 naive and CD4 memory, two plates were used for CD8 naive, and one plate was used for CD8 memory. Leukapheresis yielded between about 0.85 and 10 billion PBMCs per donor. Study-wide conclusions, independent of this receptor: Based on pairwise subsampling, the degree of clonotype sharing among donors was expected to be affected by sequencing depth. Only blood was sampled, and tissue TCR repertoires likely differ from those in blood. Higher generation probabilities were observed for clonotypes shared by all four sorted-subset donors than for non-shared clonotypes. Naive subsets generally had larger estimated clonotype richness than memory subsets. Even with the large sequencing depth, rarefaction of the sorted-subset datasets indicated that sequencing was incomplete. About 5% of naive CD4, around 3.5% of naive CD8, around 2.3% of memory CD4, and roughly 0.4% of memory CD8 clonotypes were shared across four donors. Because the study included a small number of donors, the genetic and exposure-history diversity represented was limited.

From the cysteine through the phenylalanine, the CDR3 covers 14 amino acids. The kept DNA is CDR3 alone, 42 bases in frame from the first base. V sheds 0 bases and J sheds 2 bases, leaving 3 bases between their ends. Based on the germline V gene, the CDR1 and CDR2 sequences are SGHRS and YFSETQ. The sequence came from a woman aged 25 to 45 in good health. Sequenced: naive CD4+ T cells sorted from blood. Sample cell subset or site, as interpreted from the label and publication: CD45RA+ positively selected. The chain employs TRBV5-1 and TRBJ2-6; confidence is insufficient to name the D gene. The CDR3 sequence is CASSLVAGANVLTF. The nucleotide sequence reads TGCGCCAGCAGCTTGGTGGCTGGGGCCAACGTCCTGACTTTC.